Listed below are T cell receptor beta chains from one sample, sequenced in a study of blood T cell repertoires in COVID-19. Profiling relied on immunoSEQ multiplex PCR, and the TCRdb table lists in-frame clones only, not all of them. The profile covers some 300,000 clones, with around nine tenths appearing a single time and about 1.2% taken by the ten largest. Sequenced input: peripheral blood. These receptors were obtained from a man in his 70s with acute or convalescent COVID-19. CDR3s include the opening cysteine and the closing phenylalanine or tryptophan. D genes are given only for firm matches. Rows give clone size only sometimes, using once, few, many, or a class for an expanded clone.

abundance: -; v_gene: TRBV30; d_gene: -; j_gene: TRBJ1-1; CDR3aa: CAQLWGVTEAFF; CDR3nt: TGTGCCCAACTCTGGGGAGTCACTGAAGCTTTCTTT
abundance: -; v_gene: TRBV15; d_gene: TRBD2; j_gene: TRBJ2-1; CDR3aa: CATSTPLAGDYNEQFF; CDR3nt: TGTGCCACCAGCACCCCACTAGCGGGAGACTACAATGAGCAGTTCTTC
abundance: few; v_gene: TRBV4-1; d_gene: -; j_gene: TRBJ2-2; CDR3aa: CASSQVLARNTGELFF; CDR3nt: TGCGCCAGCAGCCAAGTTCTAGCAAGGAACACCGGGGAGCTGTTTTTT
abundance: -; v_gene: TRBV28; d_gene: -; j_gene: TRBJ2-5; CDR3aa: CASSFLQETQYF; CDR3nt: TGTGCCAGCAGTTTCCTGCAAGAGACCCAGTACTTC
abundance: -; v_gene: TRBV5-6; d_gene: -; j_gene: TRBJ2-1; CDR3aa: CASSLEVGPTRDQKFF; CDR3nt: TGTGCCAGCAGCTTGGAAGTTGGCCCGACTCGAGACCAAAAGTTCTTC
abundance: -; v_gene: TRBV6-5; d_gene: TRBD1; j_gene: TRBJ2-5; CDR3aa: CASTHGQGGETQYF; CDR3nt: TGTGCCAGCACCCACGGACAGGGAGGAGAGACCCAGTACTTC
abundance: -; v_gene: TRBV29-1; d_gene: -; j_gene: TRBJ1-1; CDR3aa: CSVLWLSEAFF; CDR3nt: TGCAGCGTTCTTTGGCTCTCTGAAGCTTTCTTT
abundance: -; v_gene: TRBV3-1/TRBV3-2; d_gene: TRBD1; j_gene: TRBJ1-2; CDR3aa: CASSQIGGSGYTF; CDR3nt: TGTGCCAGCAGCCAAATAGGGGGCAGTGGCTACACCTTC
abundance: -; v_gene: TRBV28; d_gene: -; j_gene: TRBJ2-5; CDR3aa: CASSLAQETQYF; CDR3nt: TGTGCCAGCAGTTTGGCCCAAGAGACCCAGTACTTC
abundance: -; v_gene: TRBV4-1; d_gene: -; j_gene: TRBJ2-7; CDR3aa: CASSQEANSYEQYF; CDR3nt: TGCGCCAGCAGCCAAGAAGCGAACTCCTACGAGCAGTACTTC
abundance: -; v_gene: TRBV21-1; d_gene: -; j_gene: TRBJ1-4; CDR3aa: CASSIIGSTNEKLFF; CDR3nt: TGTGCCAGCAGCATCATTGGCTCTACTAATGAAAAACTGTTTTTT
abundance: -; v_gene: TRBV5-6; d_gene: -; j_gene: TRBJ1-2; CDR3aa: CASSLGEEQFYGYTF; CDR3nt: TGTGCCAGCAGCTTAGGAGAGGAGCAATTCTATGGCTACACCTTC
abundance: -; v_gene: TRBV25-1; d_gene: -; j_gene: TRBJ2-2; CDR3aa: CASGSGTWELFF; CDR3nt: TGTGCCAGCGGGTCCGGGACATGGGAGCTGTTTTTT
abundance: -; v_gene: TRBV5-6; d_gene: TRBD1; j_gene: TRBJ2-7; CDR3aa: CASSFGVGQKSSYEQYF; CDR3nt: TGTGCCAGCAGCTTTGGGGTGGGACAGAAGAGCTCCTACGAGCAGTACTTC
abundance: -; v_gene: TRBV4-1; d_gene: -; j_gene: TRBJ1-2; CDR3aa: CASSQVQSANYGYTF; CDR3nt: TGCGCCAGCAGCCAAGTCCAGTCAGCTAACTATGGCTACACCTTC
abundance: -; v_gene: TRBV5-1; d_gene: TRBD1; j_gene: TRBJ2-2; CDR3aa: CASSEQGPTNTGELFF; CDR3nt: TGCGCCAGCAGCGAACAGGGGCCAACCAACACCGGGGAGCTGTTTTTT
abundance: -; v_gene: TRBV9; d_gene: TRBD2; j_gene: TRBJ2-5; CDR3aa: CASSVHPGGLAGEETQYF; CDR3nt: TGTGCCAGCAGCGTCCACCCTGGGGGACTAGCGGGAGAGGAGACCCAGTACTTC
abundance: -; v_gene: TRBV18; d_gene: TRBD2; j_gene: TRBJ2-1; CDR3aa: CASSPPGRAYNEQFF; CDR3nt: TGTGCCAGCTCACCCCCAGGGAGGGCCTACAATGAGCAGTTCTTC
abundance: -; v_gene: TRBV6-5; d_gene: TRBD1; j_gene: TRBJ1-4; CDR3aa: CASRPRGLGEKLFF; CDR3nt: TGTGCCAGCAGACCCAGGGGGCTGGGTGAAAAACTGTTTTTT
abundance: -; v_gene: TRBV30; d_gene: TRBD1; j_gene: TRBJ1-1; CDR3aa: CAWSANRGGANTEAFF; CDR3nt: TGTGCCTGGAGTGCAAACAGGGGTGGGGCGAACACTGAAGCTTTCTTT
abundance: -; v_gene: TRBV7-8; d_gene: TRBD1; j_gene: TRBJ1-4; CDR3aa: CASSFRQGVTITGEKLFF; CDR3nt: TGTGCCAGCAGCTTCCGACAGGGGGTTACCATAACGGGTGAAAAACTGTTTTTT
abundance: -; v_gene: TRBV24-1; d_gene: TRBD1; j_gene: TRBJ2-2; CDR3aa: CATSAMDRRNTGELFF; CDR3nt: TGTGCCACCAGTGCGATGGACAGGCGAAACACCGGGGAGCTGTTTTTT
abundance: few; v_gene: TRBV10-3; d_gene: -; j_gene: TRBJ1-5; CDR3aa: CAISQTGDQPQHF; CDR3nt: TGTGCCATCAGCCAGACAGGAGATCAGCCCCAGCATTTT
abundance: -; v_gene: TRBV4-3; d_gene: -; j_gene: TRBJ2-1; CDR3aa: CASSQDRSSYNEQFF; CDR3nt: TGCGCCAGCAGCCAAGATCGTAGTAGCTACAATGAGCAGTTCTTC
abundance: -; v_gene: TRBV7-2; d_gene: TRBD1; j_gene: TRBJ2-7; CDR3aa: CASSRDSATSYEQYF; CDR3nt: TGTGCCAGCAGCCGGGACAGCGCTACGTCCTACGAGCAGTACTTC
abundance: once; v_gene: TRBV7-9; d_gene: -; j_gene: TRBJ2-1; CDR3aa: CASSPASPSSYNEQFF; CDR3nt: TGTGCCAGCAGCCCCGCCTCACCGAGCTCCTACAATGAGCAGTTCTTC
abundance: -; v_gene: TRBV6-5; d_gene: TRBD1; j_gene: TRBJ2-7; CDR3aa: CASSHGGTGEQYF; CDR3nt: TGTGCCAGCAGTCACGGGGGGACAGGGGAGCAGTACTTC
abundance: -; v_gene: TRBV7-9; d_gene: -; j_gene: TRBJ2-3; CDR3aa: CASSLEAPNTQYF; CDR3nt: TGTGCCAGCAGCTTAGAAGCCCCTAATACGCAGTATTTT
abundance: once; v_gene: TRBV2; d_gene: -; j_gene: TRBJ1-5; CDR3aa: CASSEAGWQHQHF; CDR3nt: TGTGCCAGCAGTGAGGCCGGGTGGCAGCACCAGCATTTT
abundance: once; v_gene: TRBV12-3/TRBV12-4; d_gene: TRBD1; j_gene: TRBJ2-7; CDR3aa: CASSRDRVREQYF; CDR3nt: TGTGCCAGCAGTAGAGACAGGGTCCGCGAGCAGTACTTC
abundance: -; v_gene: TRBV28; d_gene: TRBD1; j_gene: TRBJ1-6; CDR3aa: CASSSPDRGTGYSPLHF; CDR3nt: TGTGCCAGCAGTTCTCCGGACAGGGGCACTGGTTATTCACCCCTCCACTTT
abundance: -; v_gene: TRBV19; d_gene: TRBD2; j_gene: TRBJ2-1; CDR3aa: CASSPRTSGGMRFNEQFF; CDR3nt: TGTGCCAGTAGTCCGCGGACTAGCGGGGGAATGAGGTTTAATGAGCAGTTCTTC
abundance: -; v_gene: TRBV7-2; d_gene: TRBD1; j_gene: TRBJ1-3; CDR3aa: CASTPGGISGNTIYF; CDR3nt: TGTGCCAGCACCCCAGGGGGAATCTCTGGAAACACCATATATTTT
abundance: -; v_gene: TRBV15; d_gene: TRBD1; j_gene: TRBJ1-4; CDR3aa: CATSRGQGQEKLFF; CDR3nt: TGTGCCACCAGCAGGGGACAGGGCCAAGAAAAACTGTTTTTT
abundance: few; v_gene: TRBV4-2; d_gene: -; j_gene: TRBJ1-1; CDR3aa: CASSQVGRMNTEAFF; CDR3nt: TGTGCCAGCAGCCAAGTTGGCAGAATGAACACTGAAGCTTTCTTT
abundance: -; v_gene: TRBV6-5; d_gene: -; j_gene: TRBJ1-1; CDR3aa: CASSWGHGEAFF; CDR3nt: TGTGCCAGCAGTTGGGGACATGGTGAAGCTTTCTTT
abundance: -; v_gene: TRBV11-3; d_gene: -; j_gene: TRBJ2-7; CDR3aa: CASSLRDGLNEQYF; CDR3nt: TGTGCCAGCAGCTTGAGGGACGGACTAAACGAGCAGTACTTC
abundance: once; v_gene: TRBV24-1; d_gene: TRBD2; j_gene: TRBJ2-3; CDR3aa: CATSDPTPGLAGRDTQYF; CDR3nt: TGTGCCACCAGTGATCCTACGCCGGGACTAGCGGGGCGAGATACGCAGTATTTT
abundance: -; v_gene: TRBV9; d_gene: -; j_gene: TRBJ1-5; CDR3aa: CASSEGRGGSNQPQHF; CDR3nt: TGTGCCAGCAGCGAGGGGAGGGGCGGTAGCAATCAGCCCCAGCATTTT
abundance: -; v_gene: TRBV13; d_gene: TRBD2; j_gene: TRBJ2-1; CDR3aa: CASSLWSVGGDQQFF; CDR3nt: TGTGCCAGCAGCTTATGGTCTGTTGGGGGGGATCAGCAGTTCTTC
abundance: -; v_gene: TRBV4-3; d_gene: -; j_gene: TRBJ2-2; CDR3aa: CASSLNYGTGELFF; CDR3nt: TGCGCCAGCAGCTTGAACTATGGAACCGGGGAGCTGTTTTTT
abundance: -; v_gene: TRBV6-6; d_gene: -; j_gene: TRBJ2-1; CDR3aa: CASSYLTGADYNEQFF; CDR3nt: TGTGCCAGCAGTTACCTGACAGGAGCCGACTACAATGAGCAGTTCTTC
abundance: -; v_gene: TRBV7-9; d_gene: -; j_gene: TRBJ1-2; CDR3aa: CASSSGEGGYTF; CDR3nt: TGTGCCAGCAGTTCAGGGGAGGGTGGCTACACCTTC
abundance: -; v_gene: TRBV14; d_gene: TRBD2; j_gene: TRBJ2-2; CDR3aa: CASSLAGKNTGELFF; CDR3nt: TGTGCCAGCAGCCTAGCGGGGAAGAACACCGGGGAGCTGTTTTTT
abundance: -; v_gene: TRBV4-3; d_gene: -; j_gene: TRBJ1-3; CDR3aa: CASSQDMAYGNTIYF; CDR3nt: TGCGCCAGCAGCCAAGATATGGCTTATGGAAACACCATATATTTT
abundance: -; v_gene: TRBV11-2; d_gene: TRBD1; j_gene: TRBJ2-4; CDR3aa: CASRDPGQPLLAKNIQYF; CDR3nt: TGTGCCAGCAGGGATCCGGGACAGCCTCTCTTAGCCAAAAACATTCAGTACTTC
abundance: once; v_gene: TRBV2; d_gene: -; j_gene: TRBJ2-2; CDR3aa: CASSARVGTGELFF; CDR3nt: TGTGCCAGCAGTGCCAGGGTCGGTACCGGGGAGCTGTTTTTT
abundance: -; v_gene: TRBV10-1; d_gene: TRBD1; j_gene: TRBJ2-1; CDR3aa: CASSESTGSSYNEQFF; CDR3nt: TGCGCCAGCAGTGAGTCGACAGGGAGCTCCTACAATGAGCAGTTCTTC
abundance: few; v_gene: TRBV28; d_gene: TRBD1; j_gene: TRBJ2-3; CDR3aa: CASSPGTGDTDTQYF; CDR3nt: TGTGCCAGCAGCCCCGGGACAGGGGATACAGATACGCAGTATTTT
abundance: -; v_gene: TRBV5-1; d_gene: -; j_gene: TRBJ1-1; CDR3aa: CASSQSEFGQLNTEAFF; CDR3nt: TGCGCCAGCAGCCAATCAGAATTCGGACAGTTGAACACTGAAGCTTTCTTT
abundance: -; v_gene: TRBV15; d_gene: TRBD2; j_gene: TRBJ2-5; CDR3aa: CATSGRGDGRETQYF; CDR3nt: TGTGCCACCAGCGGCCGGGGGGATGGCCGAGAGACCCAGTACTTC
abundance: -; v_gene: TRBV6-2/TRBV6-3; d_gene: TRBD1; j_gene: TRBJ1-3; CDR3aa: CASSPGGSTGNTIYF; CDR3nt: TGTGCCAGCAGTCCAGGGGGCTCAACTGGAAACACCATATATTTT
abundance: -; v_gene: TRBV6-2/TRBV6-3; d_gene: -; j_gene: TRBJ2-5; CDR3aa: CASSSSEAGLQETQYF; CDR3nt: TGTGCCAGCAGTTCCTCCGAGGCGGGACTCCAAGAGACCCAGTACTTC
abundance: -; v_gene: TRBV28; d_gene: -; j_gene: TRBJ2-7; CDR3aa: CASSGTSGHSGYEQYF; CDR3nt: TGTGCCAGCAGCGGAACGAGCGGCCACTCGGGCTACGAGCAGTACTTC
abundance: once; v_gene: TRBV18; d_gene: -; j_gene: TRBJ2-3; CDR3aa: CASSLQASHGDTQYF; CDR3nt: TGTGCCAGCTCACTTCAGGCCTCCCATGGAGATACGCAGTATTTT